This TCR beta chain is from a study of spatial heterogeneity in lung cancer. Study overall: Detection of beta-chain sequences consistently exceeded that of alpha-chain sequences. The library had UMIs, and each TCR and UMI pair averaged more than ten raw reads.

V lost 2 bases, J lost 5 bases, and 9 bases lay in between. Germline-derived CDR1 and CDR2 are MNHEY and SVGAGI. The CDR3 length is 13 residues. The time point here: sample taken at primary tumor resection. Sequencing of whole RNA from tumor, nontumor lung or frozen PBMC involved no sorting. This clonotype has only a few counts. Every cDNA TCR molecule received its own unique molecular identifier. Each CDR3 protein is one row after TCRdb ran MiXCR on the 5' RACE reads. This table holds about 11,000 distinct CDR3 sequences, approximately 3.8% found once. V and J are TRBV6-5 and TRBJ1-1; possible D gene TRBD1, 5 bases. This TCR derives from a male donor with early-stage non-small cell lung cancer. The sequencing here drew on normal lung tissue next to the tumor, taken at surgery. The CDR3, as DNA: TGTGCCAGCAGTTACGATGGGGGGACTGAAGCTTTCTTT. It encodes CASSYDGGTEAFF.